The T cell receptor (beta chain) under discussion was sequenced for a study of T cell repertoires in ileal Crohn's disease. J gave up 1 base and V 5 bases, and 6 bases lay outside the gene matches. The CDR3 consists of 17 residues. The germline V gene has CDR1 MGHDK and CDR2 SYGVNS. The table came from immunoSEQ multiplex PCR; TCRdb's copy has only in-frame clones and leaves some out. The profile shows about 15,000 clones, about 84% of them singletons. Points from the study as a whole: Clonality above 26.8% at surgery always came with endoscopic recurrence. Active smokers at surgery had more clonal expansions than non-smokers.

Concerning this clone itself: What it binds is not known.

The sequenced sample was ileal tissue. The receptor was derived from an adult with Crohn's disease. The chain couples TRBV25-1 to TRBJ2-1; the match to TRBD2 covers 12 bases. The CDR3 DNA reads as TGTGCCAGCAGTACTTCTAGCGGGAGGGCTTCCTACAATGAGCAGTTCTTC. Translating it yields CASSTSSGRASYNEQFF.